The 20 T cell receptor beta chains in this list originate from one sample, sequenced in a study of CD8 T cells in Susac syndrome. RNA amounts of about 0.5 to 1 ug underwent reverse transcription with random hexamers. TCRdb ran MiXCR on the immunoSEQ multiplex PCR reads and lists one entry per CDR3 protein. The repertoire holds about 110,000 distinct CDR3 sequences, with around 94% as singletons. What was sequenced was CD8+ T cells from PBMCs. Source of these receptors: a human donor with Susac syndrome.

V usage is TRBV7-3 and J usage is TRBJ2-3; 9 bases agree with TRBD1. This CDR3 contains 14 residues. Germline CDR1 is SGHTA and CDR2 is FQGTGA. Trimming removed 4 bases from V and 5 bases from J; junction bases left unmatched: 4. The DNA for the CDR3 is TGTGCCAGCAGCTCGACAGGGGGGGTAGATACGCAGTATTTT. This gives the protein CASSSTGGVDTQYF.

The rearrangement links TRBV12-3 or TRBV12-4 to TRBJ2-7, with D perhaps being TRBD1 or TRBD2 (6 bases each). The CDR3 is made up of 13 amino acids. V dropped 3 bases and J dropped 5 bases, with 11 bases sitting between them. Here the CDR3 reads CASSLGGPHEQYF. The CDR3 DNA follows: TGTGCCAGCAGTTTGGGGGGCCCCCACGAGCAGTACTTC.

The rearrangement uses TRBV19 and TRBJ2-7; TRBD1 matches at 9 bases. The CDR3 totals 14 residues. The V gene's germline CDR1 is LNHDA and CDR2 SQIVND (reference sequence). Trimming cost V 7 bases and J 7 bases; bases outside gene matches: 11. CDR3 sequence reads: CASTPRNRGHEQYF. In nucleotides, the CDR3 is TGTGCCAGTACCCCTCGGAACAGGGGGCATGAGCAGTACTTC.

The chain carries TRBV3-1 and TRBJ2-7, with TRBD2 matching over 8 bases. CDR1 is LGHDT, CDR2 YNNKEL, per germline (reference sequence). CDR3 size: 14 residues. Losses at the gene ends were 5 bases for V and 7 bases for J; bases not matched to a gene: 10. The CDR3 here is CASSESGGRPEQYF. The DNA of the CDR3 is TGTGCCAGCAGCGAATCCGGCGGGAGGCCGGAGCAGTACTTC.

The rearrangement uses TRBV29-1 and TRBJ1-2; D may be TRBD1 (5 bases). Germline CDR1 and CDR2: SQVTM and ANQGSEA. V lost 3 bases and J 13 bases, leaving 18 bases between the germline ends. CDR3 size: 12 residues. This CDR3 reads CSVEGEGIGATF. The CDR3 coding sequence is TGCAGCGTTGAGGGAGAGGGAATAGGGGCCACCTTC.

The chain couples TRBV3-1 to TRBJ2-7, with unresolved D. Trimming pared 3 bases from V and 5 bases from J, leaving 8 bases between. The CDR3 is 12 amino acids. CDR1 is LGHDT and CDR2 is YNNKEL in the germline V gene (reference sequence). The chain's CDR3 is CASSHGLDEQYF. The CDR3 bases are TGTGCCAGCAGCCACGGCTTGGACGAGCAGTACTTC.

This clonotype appeared once. The chain combines TRBV6-4 with TRBJ1-6, with 9 bases lining up with TRBD1. J lost 8 bases, V lost 3 bases, and 5 bases had no gene match. Looked up from germline, CDR1 is MRHNA and CDR2 is SNTAGT. The CDR3 has 15 amino acids. The DNA of the CDR3 is TGTGCCAGCAGTGAAACAGGGGGCAGGGATTCACCCCTCCACTTT. This gives the protein CASSETGGRDSPLHF.

CDR3 in DNA: TGTGCCACCAGCAGAGATCTTGGCAGCTCCTACGAGCAGTACTTC. This codes for CATSRDLGSSYEQYF. This chain links TRBV15 with TRBJ2-7; no clear D gene. This CDR3 is built from 15 residues. Germline lookup yields CDR1 LNHNV and CDR2 YYDKDF (reference sequence). The V and J ends lost 0 bases and 0 bases respectively, with 9 bases between them.

The rearrangement joins TRBV12-3 or TRBV12-4 to TRBJ2-5, with unresolved D. V lost 8 bases to trimming and J lost 3 bases, with 10 bases between them. The CDR3 extends over 12 amino acids. CDR3 in amino acids: CASGGPKETQYF. CDR3 DNA: TGTGCCAGCGGTGGACCGAAAGAGACCCAGTACTTC.

This rearrangement joins TRBV7-9 to TRBJ2-7; D might be TRBD2 (5 bases). The germline CDR1 and CDR2 sequences are SEHNR and FQNEAQ (reference sequence). V gave up 4 bases and J gave up 2 bases, with 9 bases separating them. This CDR3 spans 13 amino acids. The CDR3 DNA reads TGTGCCAGCAGCTCGACTATCCCCTACGAGCAGTACTTC. Translating gives CASSSTIPYEQYF.

The chain is built from TRBV9 and TRBJ2-7; weak D call: TRBD1 (6 bases). Trimming cost V 3 bases and J 0 bases, with 10 bases left between them. Germline CDR1 is SGDLS and CDR2 is YYNGEE. The CDR3 is 14 amino acids. For the CDR3, the DNA is TGTGCCAGCAGCGAGGGACAAGACTCCTACGAGCAGTACTTC. Its protein product is CASSEGQDSYEQYF.

The chain's CDR3 is CASRTGGQYTGELFF. DNA of the CDR3: TGTGCCAGCCGTACAGGGGGACAGTACACCGGGGAGCTGTTTTTT. This chain connects TRBV4-2 to TRBJ2-2, with TRBD1 matching 8 bases. V trimming: 8 bases; J trimming: 3 bases; junction bases outside the gene matches: 8. CDR3 size: 15 residues. Germline V lookup: CDR1 LGHNA, CDR2 YNFKEQ.

CDR3 sequence reads: CASSLEARGLEDEQFF. The CDR3, as DNA: TGTGCCAGCAGCTTAGAAGCCAGGGGGCTTGAGGATGAGCAGTTCTTC. The chain couples TRBV7-2 to TRBJ2-1; 8 positions match TRBD1. Per the germline V gene, CDR1 is SGHTA and CDR2 is FQGNSA. There are 16 residues in the CDR3. Losses at the gene ends were 1 base for V and 8 bases for J; bases not matched to a gene: 10.

The chain recombines TRBV10-3 with TRBJ2-2, with a tentative D call TRBD1 (6 bases). V lost 3 bases and J lost 4, with 9 bases in between. Germline loops: CDR1 ENHRY, CDR2 SYGVKD. CDR3 length: 14 amino acids. DNA for the CDR3: TGTGCCATCAGTGACGTACAGGGCACCGGGGAGCTGTTTTTT. Protein: CAISDVQGTGELFF.

V usage is TRBV18 and J usage is TRBJ1-5, with D hard to call. There are 14 residues in the CDR3. Trimming removed 3 bases at V and 4 bases at J, with 10 bases between. In germline, CDR1 is KGHSH, CDR2 LQKENI. CDR3 amino acids: CASSPDGSNQPQHF. The DNA of the CDR3 is TGTGCCAGCTCACCGGACGGTTCGAATCAGCCCCAGCATTTT.

This chain links TRBV6-5 with TRBJ2-5; D is undetermined. Between the trimmed V and J ends, which lost 0 bases and 2 bases, there was a span of 7 bases. Germline CDR1 is MNHEY and CDR2 is SVGAGI. CDR3 length equals 14 residues. The CDR3 protein is CASSYSYDQETQYF. CDR3 sequence (DNA): TGTGCCAGCAGTTACTCGTATGATCAAGAGACCCAGTACTTC.

This sequence joins TRBV7-8 and TRBJ1-1, with D tentatively TRBD1 (5 bases). This CDR3 spans 20 amino acids. Germline loops: CDR1 SGHVS, CDR2 FQNEAQ. V was clipped by 5 bases and J by 1 base, with 29 bases between them. The chain's CDR3 is CASSPRGSPGISQGNTEAFF. CDR3 DNA: TGTGCCAGCAGCCCCCGGGGGTCCCCCGGGATCTCTCAGGGGAACACTGAAGCTTTCTTT.

The chain couples TRBV3-1 to TRBJ2-7; D may correspond to TRBD1 or TRBD2 (5 bases each). CDR3 length equals 14 residues. Germline loops: CDR1 LGHDT, CDR2 YNNKEL (reference sequence). Trimming left V 3 bases short and J 2 bases short, with 11 bases between. CDR3 protein: CASSHPGPTYEQYF. The CDR3, as DNA: TGTGCCAGCAGCCATCCGGGACCCACCTACGAGCAGTACTTC.

The genes are TRBV15 and TRBJ1-6; D gene ambiguous. Trimming stripped 0 bases from V and 0 bases from J, with 15 bases between. The CDR3 runs 19 residues. Germline lookup yields CDR1 LNHNV and CDR2 YYDKDF (reference sequence). CDR3 protein: CATSRENGRRSSYNSPLHF. CDR3 in DNA: TGTGCCACCAGCAGAGAAAATGGGCGTAGAAGCTCCTATAATTCACCCCTCCACTTT.

The chain links TRBV3-1 to TRBJ1-2; D gene ambiguous. The CDR3 has 15 residues. Germline CDR1 and CDR2: LGHDT and YNNKEL (reference sequence). V gave up 0 bases and J gave up 6 bases, with 14 bases separating them. CDR3 DNA: TGTGCCAGCAGCCAAGATCAGGCCCCTAGTGATGGCTACACCTTC. Translating it yields CASSQDQAPSDGYTF.